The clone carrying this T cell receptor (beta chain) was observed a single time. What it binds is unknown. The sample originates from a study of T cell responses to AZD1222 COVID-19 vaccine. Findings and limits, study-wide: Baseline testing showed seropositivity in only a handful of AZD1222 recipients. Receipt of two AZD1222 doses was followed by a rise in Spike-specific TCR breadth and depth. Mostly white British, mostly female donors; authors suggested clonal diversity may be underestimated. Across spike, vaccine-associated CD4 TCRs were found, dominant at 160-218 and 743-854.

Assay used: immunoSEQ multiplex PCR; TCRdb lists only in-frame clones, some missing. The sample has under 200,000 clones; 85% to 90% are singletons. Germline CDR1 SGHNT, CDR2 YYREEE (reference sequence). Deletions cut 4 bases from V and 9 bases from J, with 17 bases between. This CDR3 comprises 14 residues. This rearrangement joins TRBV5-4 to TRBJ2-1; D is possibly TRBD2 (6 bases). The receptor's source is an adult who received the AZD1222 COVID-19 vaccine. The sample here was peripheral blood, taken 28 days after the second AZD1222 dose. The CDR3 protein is CASSPGLTSREQFF. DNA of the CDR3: TGTGCCAGCAGCCCGGGACTGACATCGCGTGAGCAGTTCTTC.